This entry lists 29 T cell receptor beta chains sequenced from one sample in a study of blood T cell repertoires in COVID-19. The protocol was immunoSEQ multiplex PCR, while the TCRdb copy is restricted to in-frame clones and leaves out a portion. The table has 150,000 or so clones, about 83% seen once. Material for sequencing was peripheral blood. These receptors all stem from a human donor in a cohort sampled during active COVID-19.

This sequence joins TRBV7-9 and TRBJ2-1; 9 bases are shared with TRBD2. CDR1 and CDR2 (germline): SEHNR, FQNEAQ (reference sequence). This CDR3 is 18 amino acids long. V lost 5 bases and J lost 2; bases outside the gene matches: 13. The CDR3 reads CASSLLPILAGAYNEQFF. The CDR3 DNA reads TGTGCCAGCAGCCTTCTCCCGATACTAGCGGGCGCCTACAATGAGCAGTTCTTC.

V and J are TRBV24-1 and TRBJ2-2; 12 bases map to TRBD1. Trimming at V came to 3 bases and at J to 5 bases, leaving 3 bases not matched to a gene. The CDR3 contains 16 residues. Germline V CDR1 and CDR2: KGHDR, SFDVKD. The CDR3 region is CATSDGTGGRTGELFF. The CDR3 DNA reads as TGTGCCACCAGTGATGGGACAGGGGGCCGGACCGGGGAGCTGTTTTTT.

This chain joins TRBV7-9 and TRBJ2-3; D is undetermined. CDR3 length: 17 residues. Germline V gene data show CDR1 as SEHNR and CDR2 as FQNEAQ (reference sequence). The germline V and J ends were trimmed by 5 bases and 0 bases, with 18 bases remaining between them. Here the CDR3 DNA reads TGTGCCAGCAGCACACTGACAAGATTAGTTAGCACAGATACGCAGTATTTT. Amino acid sequence: CASSTLTRLVSTDTQYF.

The chain has TRBV5-6 and TRBJ2-3, with 8 bases that match TRBD1. Germline lookup yields CDR1 SGHDT and CDR2 YYEEEE. With 4 bases clipped from V and 2 bases from J, the junction kept 6 bases outside the gene matches. The CDR3 contains 15 residues. The chain's CDR3 is CASSQGAGTTDTQYF. CDR3 nucleotide sequence: TGTGCCAGCAGCCAGGGGGCGGGGACCACAGATACGCAGTATTTT.

V and J are TRBV6-5 and TRBJ1-2; D gene uncertain. The germline V and J ends were trimmed by 5 bases and 8 bases, with 18 bases remaining between them. The CDR3 is 14 amino acids. The germline gives CDR1 MNHEY, CDR2 SVGAGI. The CDR3 loop is CASSNRATGGGYTF. CDR3 nucleotides: TGTGCCAGCAGTAACCGGGCGACCGGCGGGGGCTACACCTTC.

This clone was seen just once. This chain connects TRBV10-3 to TRBJ2-5; 8 nucleotides line up with TRBD1. Per germline, CDR1 ENHRY and CDR2 SYGVKD. This CDR3 contains 13 residues. V lost 10 bases to trimming and J lost 5 bases; unmatched junction nucleotides: 9. The CDR3 region has the DNA TGTGCCACCGGGACAGGAGCTGGGGAGACCCAGTACTTC. Its protein product is CATGTGAGETQYF.

This rearrangement joins TRBV2 to TRBJ2-5, with 12 bases lining up with TRBD2. V trimming: 10 bases; J trimming: 5 bases; junction bases outside the gene matches: 8. The CDR3 runs 14 residues. Germline values: CDR1 SNHLY, CDR2 FYNNEI. CDR3 sequence reads: CATRTSGGYETQYF. The CDR3 nucleotides are TGTGCCACCCGAACTAGCGGGGGGTATGAGACCCAGTACTTC.

This clone was observed a single time. The chain uses TRBV7-2 and TRBJ2-5, with 11 nucleotides matching TRBD1. The CDR3 has 16 amino acids. With V trimmed by 3 bases and J by 1 base, 4 bases remained unmatched. CDR1 and CDR2 (germline): SGHTA, FQGNSA. The CDR3 loop is CASSFSGQGVQETQYF. CDR3 nucleotide sequence: TGTGCCAGCAGCTTCTCGGGACAGGGGGTCCAAGAGACCCAGTACTTC. Full variable domain (outside the CDR3, taken from reference TRBV7-2 and TRBJ2-5): GAGVSQSPSNKVTEKGKDVELRCDPISGHTALYWYRQSLGQGLEFLIYFQGNSAPDKSGLPSDRFSAERTGGSVSTLTIQRTQQEDSAVYLCASSFSGQGVQETQYFGPGTRLLVL.

CDR3 bases: TGTGCCAGCAGCCAAACTAGCGGGGGGGGGCTACCCCAGTACTTC. Protein: CASSQTSGGGLPQYF. V and J are TRBV3-1 (or the pseudogene TRBV3-2) and TRBJ2-5; 13 bases agree with TRBD2. Germline V gene lookup returns CDR1 LGHDT and CDR2 YNNKEL (reference sequence). The CDR3 extends over 15 amino acids. The ends lost 2 bases at V and 9 bases at J; junction bases unmatched: 6.

The chain carries TRBV9 and TRBJ1-5; TRBD1 is a possible D gene (5 bases). CDR3 length: 15 residues. Germline CDR1 and CDR2: SGDLS and YYNGEE. Trimming stripped 0 bases from V and 5 bases from J, with 12 bases between. CDR3 sequence reads: CASSVGVGGDQPQHF. The CDR3 nucleotides read TGTGCCAGCAGCGTAGGTGTGGGGGGGGATCAGCCCCAGCATTTT.

This chain joins TRBV7-9 and TRBJ1-1, with 7 bases aligning to TRBD1. CDR3 length: 16 amino acids. The V segment lost 3 bases and the J segment 0 bases; nucleotides outside the gene matches: 7. Germline V CDR1 and CDR2: SEHNR, FQNEAQ (reference sequence). The DNA of the CDR3 is TGTGCCAGCAGCTTTAGGACAGGAGGAATGAACACTGAAGCTTTCTTT. As protein: CASSFRTGGMNTEAFF. Using reference TRBV7-9 and TRBJ1-1 for the parts outside the CDR3, the full variable domain is DTGVSQNPRHKITKRGQNVTFRCDPISEHNRLYWYRQTLGQGPEFLTYFQNEAQLEKSRLLSDRFSAERPKGSFSTLEIQRTEQGDSAMYLCASSFRTGGMNTEAFFGQGTRLTVV.

V is TRBV18 and J is TRBJ1-5; D not resolved. The germline V gene has CDR1 KGHSH and CDR2 LQKENI. V lost 3 bases and J lost 3, with 6 bases in between. The length of the CDR3 is 13 residues. The CDR3 spells CASSPSFNQPQHF. The DNA of the CDR3 is TGTGCCAGCTCACCGAGTTTCAATCAGCCCCAGCATTTT.

This chain uses TRBV6-5 with TRBJ2-7; D might be TRBD2 (6 bases). V gave up 8 bases and J gave up 9 bases, with 23 bases separating them. Germline V gene sequence: CDR1 MNHEY, CDR2 SVGAGI. This CDR3 has 14 amino acids. Here the CDR3 DNA reads TGTGCCAGCGCGGGGCATTCAAAGGTCCTAGGGCAGTACTTC. It encodes CASAGHSKVLGQYF.

The rearrangement joins TRBV29-1 to TRBJ2-1, with 7 bases identical to TRBD1. Germline CDR1 is SQVTM and CDR2 is ANQGSEA. The J segment lost 5 bases and the V segment lost 7 bases, leaving 2 bases of the junction unmatched. CDR3 size: 11 residues. The CDR3 region has the DNA TGCAGCGCGCAGGGGGACAATGAGCAGTTCTTC. This translates into CSAQGDNEQFF.

This chain uses TRBV19 with TRBJ1-3; D unresolved. This CDR3 region has 15 residues. V lost 9 bases to trimming and J lost 0 bases, with 15 bases between them. The germline V gene has CDR1 LNHDA and CDR2 SQIVND (reference sequence). The CDR3 loop is CASLNGRSSGNTIYF. The DNA of the CDR3 is TGTGCCAGCCTTAATGGGCGTTCCTCTGGAAACACCATATATTTT. Full variable domain (rest looked up from reference TRBV19 and TRBJ1-3): DGGITQSPKYLFRKEGQNVTLSCEQNLNHDAMYWYRQDPGQGLRLIYYSQIVNDFQKGDIAEGYSVSREKKESFPLTVTSAQKNPTAFYLCASLNGRSSGNTIYFGEGSWLTVV.

The J gene is TRBJ1-1, the V gene TRBV9, with 9 positions matching TRBD1. This CDR3 has 14 residues. CDR1 and CDR2 from the germline V gene are SGDLS and YYNGEE. Losses at the gene ends were 3 bases for V and 5 bases for J; bases not matched to a gene: 5. CDR3 sequence reads: CASSEQGAGTEAFF. CDR3 bases: TGTGCCAGCAGCGAACAGGGGGCAGGGACTGAAGCTTTCTTT.

This clone was picked up one time. The chain recombines TRBV7-9 with TRBJ1-4, with TRBD1 as a possible D gene (5 bases). Per the germline V gene, CDR1 is SEHNR and CDR2 is FQNEAQ (reference sequence). This CDR3 is built from 16 residues. The V end was cut by 1 base, the J end by 0 bases, with 9 bases between. CDR3 DNA sequence: TGTGCCAGCAGCTTAGGACAGCTTGCAACTAATGAAAAACTGTTTTTT. Translation: CASSLGQLATNEKLFF.

This chain connects TRBV7-6 to TRBJ2-3; 9 nucleotides line up with TRBD2. The germline V gene has CDR1 SGHVS and CDR2 FNYEAQ. The CDR3 length is 18 residues. With 0 bases clipped from V and 2 bases from J, the junction kept 9 bases outside the gene matches. The CDR3 bases are TGTGCCAGCAGCTTAGCTGGGGACAGCGGGAGGTTCACAGATACGCAGTATTTT. This codes for CASSLAGDSGRFTDTQYF.

This chain connects TRBV18 to TRBJ1-1; the D gene is possibly TRBD1 (6 bases). The length of the CDR3 is 14 residues. Per the germline V gene, CDR1 is KGHSH and CDR2 is LQKENI. V lost 3 bases and J 3 bases, leaving 11 bases between the germline ends. CDR3 amino acids: CASSPTDSYTEAFF. In DNA form, the CDR3 reads TGTGCCAGCTCACCGACGGACAGTTACACTGAAGCTTTCTTT.

The chain has TRBV19 and TRBJ2-1; D possibly corresponds to TRBD2 (6 bases). The CDR3 has 12 amino acids. The V end lost 1 base, the J end lost 8 bases, and 6 bases lay between the germline ends. Germline V gene lookup returns CDR1 LNHDA and CDR2 SQIVND (reference sequence). Here the CDR3 DNA reads TGTGCCAGTAGTATAGGGAGGGATGAGCAGTTCTTC. Translation gives CASSIGRDEQFF.

This clone was observed a single time. The chain uses TRBV19 and TRBJ2-1; no definite D call. V was shortened by 5 bases and J by 8 bases, with 13 bases between the two germline ends. Germline V gene data show CDR1 as LNHDA and CDR2 as SQIVND (reference sequence). The CDR3 extends over 13 amino acids. For the CDR3, the DNA is TGTGCCAGTAGTCCCTCCCGGTCACATGAGCAGTTCTTC. As protein: CASSPSRSHEQFF.

The chain employs TRBV18 and TRBJ2-6, with a tentative D call TRBD1 (6 bases). Germline CDR1 is KGHSH and CDR2 is LQKENI. V lost 2 bases, J lost 2 bases, and 13 bases lay in between. This CDR3 spans 17 amino acids. The CDR3, as DNA: TGTGCCAGCTCACCAAGCCTGCAGGGGACTGGGGCCAACGTCCTGACTTTC. Its translation: CASSPSLQGTGANVLTF.

There are a few counts of this clone. The chain links TRBV20-1 to TRBJ2-7, with 13 positions matching TRBD2. This CDR3 has 15 residues. V shed 3 bases, J shed 1 base, and the junction held 3 bases outside the gene matches. Germline V gives CDR1 DFQATT, CDR2 SNEGSKA (reference sequence). In nucleotides, the CDR3 is TGCAGTGCTAGTACGGGACTAGCGGGGTCCTACGAGCAGTACTTC. It encodes CSASTGLAGSYEQYF.

The chain combines TRBV6-2 or TRBV6-3 with TRBJ2-7, with 10 bases lining up with TRBD2. Trimming removed 5 bases from V and 2 bases from J; junction bases left unmatched: 12. CDR3 length: 17 residues. Germline V gene lookup returns CDR1 MNHEY and CDR2 SVGEGT. As DNA, the CDR3 is TGTGCCAGCAGTGAGACTAGCGGGTTTCATCTTGCCTACGAGCAGTACTTC. The encoded protein is CASSETSGFHLAYEQYF.

The chain couples TRBV6-6 to TRBJ2-4; D is ambiguous. The V gene's germline CDR1 is MNHNY and CDR2 SVGAGI (reference sequence). The CDR3 extends over 14 amino acids. V was shortened by 4 bases and J by 3 bases, with 10 bases between the two germline ends. For the CDR3, the DNA is TGTGCCAGCAGTTCATCCCTGAGCAAAAACATTCAGTACTTC. It codes for CASSSSLSKNIQYF.

J is TRBJ1-2 and V is TRBV29-1, with D maybe TRBD1 (5 bases). The V gene lost 4 bases and the J gene lost 0 bases, with 6 bases spanning the gap. The CDR3 loop spans 12 amino acids. Germline V gene data show CDR1 as SQVTM and CDR2 as ANQGSEA. The CDR3 region has the DNA TGCAGCGTTGCGGACACTAACTATGGCTACACCTTC. This translates into CSVADTNYGYTF.

This clone appeared a few times. The chain carries TRBV3-1 (or the pseudogene TRBV3-2) and TRBJ1-1; possibly TRBD1 for D (5 bases). This CDR3 comprises 13 residues. CDR1 LGHDT and CDR2 YNNKEL come from the germline V gene (reference sequence). Trimming left V 8 bases short and J 6 bases short, with 16 bases between. CDR3 sequence reads: CASGPGGSAEAFF. CDR3 nucleotides: TGTGCCAGCGGCCCCGGGGGTTCGGCTGAAGCTTTCTTT.

This clone was detected only a few times. The chain joins TRBV2 to TRBJ1-1; D call uncertain. V gave up 3 bases and J gave up 1 base, with 12 bases separating them. The CDR3 loop spans 15 amino acids. Germline CDR1 SNHLY, CDR2 FYNNEI. CDR3 sequence: CASSEVGGGNTEAFF. CDR3 nucleotide sequence: TGTGCCAGCAGTGAGGTGGGCGGAGGGAACACTGAAGCTTTCTTT.

The chain employs TRBV6-5 and TRBJ1-1; perhaps TRBD1 as D (5 bases). CDR1 and CDR2 (germline): MNHEY, SVGAGI. The germline V and J ends were trimmed by 4 bases and 4 bases, with 19 bases remaining between them. This CDR3 is built from 16 residues. The CDR3 spells CASSLRLRVGLTEAFF. The CDR3 DNA is TGTGCCAGCAGTTTACGGCTCAGGGTGGGTCTCACTGAAGCTTTCTTT.